Listed below are T cell receptor beta chains from one sample, sequenced in a study of blood T cell repertoires in COVID-19. Measured with immunoSEQ multiplex PCR; TCRdb has only the in-frame clones, and not every one. Among 100,000 to 150,000 clones listed, around 89% were seen once. What was sequenced was peripheral blood. The receptors were gathered from a human donor in a cohort sampled during active COVID-19. The CDR3 runs from the conserved cysteine through the conserved F or W. A D gene is named only where the DNA matches it firmly. The size entry is marked missing in some rows and otherwise reads once, few, many or a size class.

d_gene,v_gene,abundance,j_gene,CDR3aa,CDR3nt
-,TRBV7-6,few,TRBJ1-1,CASSLERQSEAFF,TGTGCCAGCAGCTTAGAGCGCCAGAGTGAAGCTTTCTTT
-,TRBV6-5,-,TRBJ2-3,CASKRQTSTDTQYF,TGTGCCAGCAAGAGACAGACTAGCACAGATACGCAGTATTTT
TRBD2,TRBV10-2,-,TRBJ2-3,CATIRLAGVSDTQYF,TGCGCCACCATCAGACTAGCGGGAGTATCAGATACGCAGTATTTT
-,TRBV7-9,-,TRBJ2-2,CASSLDSNTGELFF,TGTGCCAGCAGCTTAGACAGCAACACCGGGGAGCTGTTTTTT
TRBD1,TRBV3-1/TRBV3-2,-,TRBJ2-7,CASSQSGTGPYEQYF,TGTGCCAGCAGCCAATCCGGGACAGGGCCCTACGAGCAGTACTTC
TRBD2,TRBV3-1/TRBV3-2,-,TRBJ2-4,CASSHGTSGRTKNIQYF,TGTGCCAGCAGCCACGGGACTAGCGGGAGAACCAAAAACATTCAGTACTTC
-,TRBV6-1,-,TRBJ1-2,CASSEAFYGYTF,TGTGCCAGCAGTGAGGCCTTCTATGGCTACACCTTC
TRBD2,TRBV5-4,-,TRBJ2-3,CASSSTSGRPSTDTQYF,TGTGCCAGCAGCTCGACTAGCGGGAGGCCGAGCACAGATACGCAGTATTTT
-,TRBV6-6,-,TRBJ2-2,CASRAGELFF,TGTGCCAGTCGGGCCGGGGAGCTGTTTTTT
-,TRBV28,-,TRBJ1-1,CASSLGRDIPEAFF,TGTGCCAGCAGTTTAGGGAGGGACATCCCTGAAGCTTTCTTT
TRBD2,TRBV30,-,TRBJ2-5,CAWSTTGLAKETQYF,TGTGCCTGGAGTACAACGGGACTAGCGAAAGAGACCCAGTACTTC
TRBD2,TRBV27,once,TRBJ2-1,CASSLGREPEQFF,TGTGCCAGCAGTTTGGGGCGGGAGCCTGAGCAGTTCTTC
-,TRBV12-3/TRBV12-4,-,TRBJ2-3,CASSLRGDTQYF,TGTGCCAGCAGTTTAAGGGGGGATACGCAGTATTTT
TRBD1,TRBV12-3/TRBV12-4,-,TRBJ1-1,CASRPGTGGVAFF,TGTGCCAGCAGGCCAGGGACAGGGGGAGTTGCTTTCTTT
-,TRBV5-1,-,TRBJ2-1,CASSFGDKQFF,TGCGCCAGCAGCTTTGGGGACAAGCAGTTCTTC
-,TRBV24-1,-,TRBJ2-6,CARGCSGANVLTF,TGTGCGCGGGGATGCTCTGGGGCCAACGTCCTGACTTTC
TRBD1,TRBV5-6,-,TRBJ1-1,CASSLGGAGTEAFF,TGTGCCAGCAGCTTAGGGGGCGCAGGCACTGAAGCTTTCTTT
-,TRBV6-6,-,TRBJ2-1,CASSSEGLYNEQFF,TGTGCCAGCAGTTCCGAAGGACTCTACAATGAGCAGTTCTTC
TRBD1,TRBV5-6,-,TRBJ1-2,CASSTGQGNYGYTF,TGTGCCAGCAGCACGGGACAGGGGAACTATGGCTACACCTTC
TRBD1,TRBV29-1,-,TRBJ2-1,CSVLSRDSNEQFF,TGCAGCGTGTTAAGCCGGGACAGCAATGAGCAGTTCTTC
-,TRBV3-1/TRBV3-2,-,TRBJ2-1,CASSQLSDYLYNEQFF,TGTGCCAGCAGCCAGCTTTCAGACTACCTCTACAATGAGCAGTTCTTC
TRBD1,TRBV18,-,TRBJ2-7,CASSPGHSDRGTELDF,TGTGCCAGCTCACCGGGCCACTCGGATAGGGGGACAGAATTAGACTTC
-,TRBV19,-,TRBJ2-3,CASSKHTLGTDTQYF,TGTGCCAGTAGTAAACACACCCTCGGCACAGATACGCAGTATTTT
TRBD1,TRBV19,-,TRBJ1-1,CATQDRADTEAFF,TGTGCCACCCAAGACAGGGCGGACACTGAAGCTTTCTTT
-,TRBV23-1,-,TRBJ1-3,CASSRSGRSSGNTIYF,TGCGCCAGCAGTCGTTCCGGGAGGTCCTCTGGAAACACCATATATTTT
TRBD1,TRBV4-1,-,TRBJ1-1,CASSQEPGTGGIGAFF,TGCGCCAGCAGCCAAGAGCCCGGGACAGGGGGGATTGGGGCTTTCTTT